This entry lists 15 T cell receptor beta chains sequenced from one sample in a study of blood T cells in healthy people across ages. Next came a second PCR, run for about 6 to 12 cycles, which used a sample-barcoded 5' primer along with a J-beta primer mix. Each CDR3 protein is one row after TCRdb ran MiXCR on the 5' RACE reads. Of roughly 500,000 distinct CDR3 sequences listed, 24% are singletons. The sample was also linked to a second study, of T cells of mothers and their children.

What was sequenced was blood. The source is a boy younger than 18 in good health.

The chain joins TRBV24-1 to TRBJ2-7, with TRBD2 identical over 7 bases. V trimming: 6 bases; J trimming: 6 bases; junction bases outside the gene matches: 7. Germline loops: CDR1 KGHDR, CDR2 SFDVKD. The CDR3 is 13 amino acids. The CDR3 region is CATSWGGSGEQYF. CDR3 DNA sequence: TGTGCCACCAGTTGGGGCGGGAGCGGCGAGCAGTACTTC.

This clonotype occurred once. J is TRBJ2-1 and V is TRBV5-1, with TRBD2 matching 8 bases. CDR1 and CDR2 (germline): SGHRS, YFSETQ. This CDR3 has 15 residues. V lost 0 bases, J lost 4 bases, and 3 bases stayed unmatched. This CDR3 reads CASSLAERGYNEQFF. Here the CDR3 DNA reads TGCGCCAGCAGCTTGGCGGAGCGGGGGTACAATGAGCAGTTCTTC.

This chain connects TRBV7-2 to TRBJ2-1; tentatively, D is TRBD2 (6 bases). The CDR3 totals 16 residues. Trimming removed 5 bases from V and 5 bases from J, with 19 bases in between. Germline loops: CDR1 SGHTA, CDR2 FQGNSA. CDR3 nucleotides: TGTGCCAGCAGCCTCCGAAGGAGGGTAAAGGACAATGAGCAGTTCTTC. It is translated as CASSLRRRVKDNEQFF.

This clonotype was seen a few times. The rearrangement links TRBV28 to TRBJ2-1; D is possibly TRBD2 (6 bases). CDR3 length: 15 amino acids. V was shortened by 6 bases and J by 5 bases, with 17 bases between the two germline ends. Germline values: CDR1 MDHEN, CDR2 SYDVKM. CDR3: CASSPPGLEDNEQFF. In nucleotides, the CDR3 is TGTGCCAGCAGCCCTCCGGGACTGGAGGACAATGAGCAGTTCTTC.

The rearrangement joins TRBV7-9 to TRBJ2-5; 11 nucleotides agree with TRBD2. V lost 4 bases and J lost 1; bases outside the gene matches: 5. Per the germline V gene, CDR1 is SEHNR and CDR2 is FQNEAQ (reference sequence). CDR3 length: 16 residues. CDR3 DNA sequence: TGTGCCAGCAGCTGGCAGACTAGCGGGGCCCAAGAGACCCAGTACTTC. Protein: CASSWQTSGAQETQYF. Full variable domain (missing parts from reference TRBV7-9 and TRBJ2-5): DTGVSQNPRHKITKRGQNVTFRCDPISEHNRLYWYRQTLGQGPEFLTYFQNEAQLEKSRLLSDRFSAERPKGSFSTLEIQRTEQGDSAMYLCASSWQTSGAQETQYFGPGTRLLVL.

This clonotype occurred a few times. At one end the junction does not follow the germline gene, possibly because of a read error. This chain uses TRBV14 with TRBJ2-6, with 13 bases aligning to TRBD2. Per the germline V gene, CDR1 is SGHDN and CDR2 is FVKESK. CDR3 size: 18 residues. In nucleotides, the CDR3 is TGTGTCAGCAGCCCGGGACTAGCGGGGCCCGCTGGGGCCAACGTCCTGACTTTC. This codes for CVSSPGLAGPAGANVLTF.

This clonotype was counted only a few times. The chain combines TRBV7-4 with TRBJ2-5; the D is unclear. The CDR3 is made up of 14 amino acids. The germline V gene encodes CDR1 SGHVT and CDR2 SQSDAQ. The germline V and J ends were trimmed by 4 bases and 9 bases, with 18 bases remaining between them. The CDR3 region has the DNA TGTGCCAGCAGCTCCTGGACGATGGGGTTGGCCCAGTACTTC. Encoded protein: CASSSWTMGLAQYF.

This clonotype occurred once. V gene TRBV7-8 combines with J gene TRBJ2-7, with TRBD1 identical over 7 bases. Germline CDR1 is SGHVS and CDR2 is FQNEAQ. With V trimmed by 5 bases and J by 0 bases, 10 bases remained unmatched. The CDR3 is made up of 16 amino acids. This CDR3 reads CASSDRTGASSYEQYF. The CDR3 bases are TGTGCCAGCAGCGACCGGACAGGCGCGAGCTCCTACGAGCAGTACTTC.

This chain joins TRBV5-1 and TRBJ1-1; 9 bases line up with TRBD1. Germline CDR1 SGHRS, CDR2 YFSETQ. The CDR3 is 18 amino acids. V gave up 4 bases and J gave up 3 bases; unmatched junction bases: 16. For the CDR3, the DNA is TGCGCCAGCAGCCCTTACGGACAGGGGAGTAGTTGGGACACTGAAGCTTTCTTT. Translated, it gives CASSPYGQGSSWDTEAFF.

The rearrangement joins TRBV25-1 to TRBJ1-2; the D gene is possibly TRBD1 (6 bases). V was shortened by 7 bases and J by 5 bases, with 17 bases between the two germline ends. CDR1 is MGHDK and CDR2 is SYGVNS in the germline V gene. CDR3 length: 14 amino acids. This CDR3 reads CASTQRAGEYGYTF. CDR3 coding DNA: TGTGCCAGCACCCAACGGGCAGGGGAGTATGGCTACACCTTC.

The CDR3 coding sequence is TGTGCCAGCAGTTCCCTGTGTGGGGGGCTGGCTCAGGGGAGCTACGAGCAGTACTTC. It specifies CASSSLCGGLAQGSYEQYF. This chain uses TRBV28 with TRBJ2-5; D assignment may be TRBD1 or TRBD2 (6 bases each). The J call may be wrong; the DNA end is better matched by TRBJ2-7. Germline V CDR1 and CDR2: MDHEN, SYDVKM. This CDR3 region has 19 residues.

This clonotype was seen ten or more times. This chain links TRBV18 with TRBJ2-7; 10 bases fit TRBD1. The CDR3 sequence is 13 residues long. CDR1 is KGHSH and CDR2 is LQKENI in the germline V gene. The J segment lost 4 bases and the V segment lost 6 bases, leaving 3 bases of the junction unmatched. DNA for the CDR3: TGTGCCAGCTCGGGACAGGGGATTTACGAGCAGTACTTC. Protein product: CASSGQGIYEQYF.

This chain joins TRBV20-1 and TRBJ1-1; TRBD1 might be the D (6 bases). The germline V and J ends were trimmed by 6 bases and 0 bases, with 11 bases remaining between them. CDR3 length: 13 amino acids. Looked up from germline, CDR1 is DFQATT and CDR2 is SNEGSKA (reference sequence). The CDR3: CSARDIMNTEAFF. CDR3 in DNA: TGCAGTGCCCGGGACATCATGAACACTGAAGCTTTCTTT.

The gene calls are TRBV4-3 and TRBJ2-5; 9 bases are shared with TRBD2. The germline gives CDR1 LGHNA, CDR2 YSLEER. Trimming cost V 1 base and J 1 base; bases outside gene matches: 4. The CDR3 length is 16 residues. CDR3 DNA: TGCGCCAGCAGCCAAGGACTAGCGGCGCTCCAAGAGACCCAGTACTTC. This encodes CASSQGLAALQETQYF.

The CDR3 region has the DNA TGCGCCAGCAGCCAAGGGGGGCGCGGAAACACCATATATTTT. Protein product: CASSQGGRGNTIYF. The chain is built from TRBV4-3 and TRBJ1-3, with TRBD1 as a possible D gene (6 bases). Germline loops: CDR1 LGHNA, CDR2 YSLEER. CDR3 size: 14 residues. V was shortened by 1 base and J by 4 bases, with 8 bases between the two germline ends.